This T cell receptor (beta chain) was obtained from a study of blood T cells in healthy people across ages. This clonotype has ten or more counts. Germline V lookup: CDR1 SGHTA, CDR2 FQGNSA. Trimming stripped 2 bases from V and 4 bases from J, with 14 bases between. This CDR3 is 15 amino acids long. Through a sample-barcoded 5' primer and a J-beta primer mix, a second PCR was run for roughly 7 to 11 cycles. TCRdb reprocessed the 5' RACE reads with MiXCR, giving one entry per CDR3 protein. The sample records roughly 800,000 distinct CDR3 sequences, 20% to 25% being singletons. This same sample was also taken into another study, of T cells of mothers and their children.

The TCR sequence derives from a boy aged 5-17 years in good health. The sequencing sample was made of blood. This chain links TRBV7-2 with TRBJ2-5; TRBD2 is a possible D gene (6 bases). CDR3 sequence reads: CASSLWGEKGETQYF. The CDR3 DNA is TGTGCCAGCAGCTTATGGGGGGAGAAGGGAGAGACCCAGTACTTC.